This T cell receptor beta chain was obtained from a study of blood T cell repertoires in COVID-19. Across the whole study: The study drew acute and convalescent COVID-19 samples from the United States, Italy and Spain. In each case, the material was cDNA or gDNA derived from T cells, B-cell-depleted T cells, or PBMCs.

The CDR3 length is 15 residues. V gave up 1 base and J gave up 0 bases, with 9 bases separating them. The germline V gene has CDR1 SGHNT and CDR2 YENEEA. Authors' analysis steps: Amplified reference gene primers provided the basis for estimating nucleated cell counts. The repertoire was sequenced with immunoSEQ multiplex PCR; TCRdb's copy has only in-frame clones and lacks some. V, J and clone size reflect that table, while D and trimming were determined from the DNA. The data contain roughly 150,000 clones, 80% to 90% of them seen just once; the ten biggest clones take up 2.5% to 3.5%. This chain uses TRBV11-3 with TRBJ2-5; D gene ambiguous. The source material was peripheral blood. The receptor was derived from a woman aged 55-75 years with active COVID-19. The CDR3: CASSLGMEYQETQYF. The CDR3 DNA sequence: TGTGCCAGCAGCTTAGGTATGGAGTACCAAGAGACCCAGTACTTC.